The TCR beta chain described here comes from a study of blood T cell repertoires in COVID-19. Turning to the study itself: Sites across the United States, Italy and Spain contributed samples from acute and convalescent COVID-19. PBMCs, B-cell-depleted T cells, or T cells provided the cDNA or gDNA that made up the material.

This CDR3 is built from 15 residues. Germline V lookup: CDR1 SNHLY, CDR2 FYNNEI. J lost 1 base, V lost 4 bases, and 6 bases had no gene match. Original data processing: Amplification from reference gene primers served as the basis for estimated nucleated cell counts. TCRdb's copy holds only in-frame clones and misses some; the assay was immunoSEQ multiplex PCR. The V and J calls and clone size were taken over from that table, and D and trimming were inferred from the DNA. The sample has approximately 220,000 clones; about 83% are singletons. The chain uses TRBV2 and TRBJ1-1; 7 nucleotides match TRBD1. The sequenced sample consisted of peripheral blood. The TCR comes from a woman aged 45-59 years with acute or convalescent COVID-19. CDR3 loop: CASSGQGVENTEAFF. CDR3 sequence (DNA): TGTGCCAGCAGTGGACAGGGAGTGGAGAACACTGAAGCTTTCTTT.